This T cell receptor beta chain was profiled in a study of OX40 agonist ivuxolimab in advanced cancers. TCRdb's table, derived via immunoSEQ multiplex PCR, lists solely in-frame clones and lacks some. The table records 50,000 or so clones, around 86% of them present only once. This clone was detected only a few times. Germline V gene lookup returns CDR1 KGHSH and CDR2 LQKENI. The CDR3 has 14 amino acids. V was cut by 3 bases and J by 6 bases, with 12 bases left in between. This clonotype originated in an adult with an advanced solid tumor such as melanoma, head and neck, liver or kidney cancer. The material was CD4+ or CD8+ T cells sorted from blood, obtained in a trial of the OX40 agonist ivuxolimab. The gene calls are TRBV18 and TRBJ1-5, with unresolved D. The CDR3 reads CASSPISGFQPQHF. CDR3 sequence (DNA): TGTGCCAGCTCACCGATCTCCGGGTTTCAGCCCCAGCATTTT.